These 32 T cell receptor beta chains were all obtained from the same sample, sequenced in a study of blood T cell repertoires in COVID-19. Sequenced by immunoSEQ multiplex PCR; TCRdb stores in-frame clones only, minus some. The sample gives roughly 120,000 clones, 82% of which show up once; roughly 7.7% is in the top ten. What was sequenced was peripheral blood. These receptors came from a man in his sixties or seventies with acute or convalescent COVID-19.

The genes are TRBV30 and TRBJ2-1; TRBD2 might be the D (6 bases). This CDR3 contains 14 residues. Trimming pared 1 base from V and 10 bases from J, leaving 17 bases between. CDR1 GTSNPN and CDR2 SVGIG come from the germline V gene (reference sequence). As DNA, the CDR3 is TGTGCCTGGAGTGACCGTGGGACTTCTGGAGAGCAGTTCTTC. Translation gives CAWSDRGTSGEQFF.

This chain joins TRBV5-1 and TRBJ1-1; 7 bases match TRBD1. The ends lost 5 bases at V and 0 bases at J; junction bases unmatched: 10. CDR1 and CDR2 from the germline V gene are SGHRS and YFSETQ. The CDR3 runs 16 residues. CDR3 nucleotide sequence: TGCGCCAGCAGGGCATCGCCCGGGACAGTGAACACTGAAGCTTTCTTT. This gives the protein CASRASPGTVNTEAFF.

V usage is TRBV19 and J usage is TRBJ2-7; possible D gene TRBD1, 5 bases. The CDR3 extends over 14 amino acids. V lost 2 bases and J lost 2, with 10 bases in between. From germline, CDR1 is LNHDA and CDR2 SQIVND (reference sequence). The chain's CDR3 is CASSISGNAYEQYF. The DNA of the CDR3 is TGTGCCAGTAGTATATCAGGGAATGCCTACGAGCAGTACTTC.

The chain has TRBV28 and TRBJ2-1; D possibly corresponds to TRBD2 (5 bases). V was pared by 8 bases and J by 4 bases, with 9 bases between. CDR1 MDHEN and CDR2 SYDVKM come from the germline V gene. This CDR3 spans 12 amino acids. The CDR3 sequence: CASERGYNEQFF. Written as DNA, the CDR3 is TGTGCCAGCGAAAGAGGGTACAATGAGCAGTTCTTC.

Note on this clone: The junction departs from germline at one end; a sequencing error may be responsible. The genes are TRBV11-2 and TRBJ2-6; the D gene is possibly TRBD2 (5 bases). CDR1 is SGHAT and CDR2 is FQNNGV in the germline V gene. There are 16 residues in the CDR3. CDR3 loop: CASTLQWEKGANVLTF. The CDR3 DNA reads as TGTGCCAGCACCTTACAATGGGAGAAGGGGGCCAACGTCCTGACTTTC.

The CDR3 coding sequence is TGTGCCTGGAGTGTCGAGGGAGCCTACACCTTC. Its translation: CAWSVEGAYTF. This sequence joins TRBV30 and TRBJ1-2; no definite D call. The CDR3 runs to 11 residues. The germline V gene has CDR1 GTSNPN and CDR2 SVGIG (reference sequence). Trimming shortened V by 0 bases and J by 10 bases, and 9 bases separated the two germline ends.

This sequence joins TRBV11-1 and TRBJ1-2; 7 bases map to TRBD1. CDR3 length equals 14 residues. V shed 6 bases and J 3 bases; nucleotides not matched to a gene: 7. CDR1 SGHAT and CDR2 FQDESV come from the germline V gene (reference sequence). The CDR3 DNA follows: TGTGCCAGCAGGATCGGAACAGGGGACTATGGCTACACCTTC. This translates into CASRIGTGDYGYTF.

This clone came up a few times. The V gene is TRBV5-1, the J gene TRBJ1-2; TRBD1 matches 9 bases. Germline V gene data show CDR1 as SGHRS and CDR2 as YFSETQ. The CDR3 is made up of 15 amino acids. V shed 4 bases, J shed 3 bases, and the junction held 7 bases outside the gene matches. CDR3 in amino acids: CASSQGQGNDYGYTF. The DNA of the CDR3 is TGCGCCAGCAGCCAAGGACAGGGGAATGACTATGGCTACACCTTC.

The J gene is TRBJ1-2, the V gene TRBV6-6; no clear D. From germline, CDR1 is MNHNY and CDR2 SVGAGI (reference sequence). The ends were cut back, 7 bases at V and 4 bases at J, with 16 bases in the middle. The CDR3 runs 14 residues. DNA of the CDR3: TGTGCCAGCATCGTTGGAGGGATGATCTATGGCTACACCTTC. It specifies CASIVGGMIYGYTF.

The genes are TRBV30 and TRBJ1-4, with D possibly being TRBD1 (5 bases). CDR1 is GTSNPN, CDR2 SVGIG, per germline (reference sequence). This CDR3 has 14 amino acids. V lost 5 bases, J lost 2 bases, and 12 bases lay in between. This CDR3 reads CAWAAGQTNEKLFF. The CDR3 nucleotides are TGTGCCTGGGCCGCAGGGCAGACTAATGAAAAACTGTTTTTT.

In DNA, the CDR3 is TGTGCCAGCAGTTTCGTCTGGGCAGCTTTCTTT. Residues: CASSFVWAAFF. The genes are TRBV28 and TRBJ1-1; D ambiguous. The germline V gene encodes CDR1 MDHEN and CDR2 SYDVKM. CDR3 size: 11 residues. Trimming took off 3 bases at V and 10 bases at J, with 9 bases between the two ends.

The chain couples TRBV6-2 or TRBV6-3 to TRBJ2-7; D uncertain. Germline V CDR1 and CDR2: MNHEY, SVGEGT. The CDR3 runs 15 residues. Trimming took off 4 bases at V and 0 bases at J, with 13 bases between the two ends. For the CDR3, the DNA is TGTGCCAGCAGTTTACCTACAGAATACTCCTACGAGCAGTACTTC. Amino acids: CASSLPTEYSYEQYF.

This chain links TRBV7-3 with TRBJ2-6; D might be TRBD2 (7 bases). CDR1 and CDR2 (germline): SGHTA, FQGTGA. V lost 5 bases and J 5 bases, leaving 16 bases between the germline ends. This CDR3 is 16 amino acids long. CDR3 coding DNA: TGTGCCAGCAGCCCCAAAGGGGGGGTGAGGGCCAACGTCCTGACTTTC. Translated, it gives CASSPKGGVRANVLTF.

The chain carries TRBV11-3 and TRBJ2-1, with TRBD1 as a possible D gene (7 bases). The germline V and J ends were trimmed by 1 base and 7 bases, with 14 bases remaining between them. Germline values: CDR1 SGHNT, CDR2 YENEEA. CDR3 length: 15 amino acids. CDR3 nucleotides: TGTGCCAGCAGCTTAGGGAGGGGGCGGTGGAATGAGCAGTTCTTC. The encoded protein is CASSLGRGRWNEQFF. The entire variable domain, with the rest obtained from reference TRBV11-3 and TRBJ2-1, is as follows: EAGVVQSPRYKIIEKKQPVAFWCNPISGHNTLYWYLQNLGQGPELLIRYENEEAVDDSQLPKDRFSAERLKGVDSTLKIQPAELGDSAVYLCASSLGRGRWNEQFFGPGTRLTVL.

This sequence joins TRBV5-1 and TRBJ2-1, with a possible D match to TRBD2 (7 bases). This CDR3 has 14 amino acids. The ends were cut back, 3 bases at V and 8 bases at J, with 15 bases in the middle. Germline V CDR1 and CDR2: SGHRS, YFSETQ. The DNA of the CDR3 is TGCGCCAGCAGCTCAGGGGCGGGGAGGGATGAGCAGTTCTTC. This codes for CASSSGAGRDEQFF. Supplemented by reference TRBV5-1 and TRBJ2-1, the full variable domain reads KAGVTQTPRYLIKTRGQQVTLSCSPISGHRSVSWYQQTPGQGLQFLFEYFSETQRNKGNFPGRFSGRQFSNSRSEMNVSTLELGDSALYLCASSSGAGRDEQFFGPGTRLTVL.

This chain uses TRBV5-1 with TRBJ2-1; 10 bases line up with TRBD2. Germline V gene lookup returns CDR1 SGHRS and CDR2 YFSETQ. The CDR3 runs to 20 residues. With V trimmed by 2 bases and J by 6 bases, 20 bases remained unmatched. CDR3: CASSFKPPSSGGAIINEQFF. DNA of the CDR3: TGCGCCAGCAGCTTTAAGCCCCCGTCCAGCGGGGGGGCCATCATCAATGAGCAGTTCTTC.

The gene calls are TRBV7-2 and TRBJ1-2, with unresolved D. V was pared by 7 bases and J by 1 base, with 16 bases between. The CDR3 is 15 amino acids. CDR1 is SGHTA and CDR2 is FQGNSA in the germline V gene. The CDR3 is CASTPFVAVNYGYTF. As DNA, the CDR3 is TGTGCCAGCACCCCCTTTGTGGCAGTTAACTATGGCTACACCTTC. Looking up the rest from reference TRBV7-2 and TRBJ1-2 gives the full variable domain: GAGVSQSPSNKVTEKGKDVELRCDPISGHTALYWYRQSLGQGLEFLIYFQGNSAPDKSGLPSDRFSAERTGGSVSTLTIQRTQQEDSAVYLCASTPFVAVNYGYTFGSGTRLTVV.

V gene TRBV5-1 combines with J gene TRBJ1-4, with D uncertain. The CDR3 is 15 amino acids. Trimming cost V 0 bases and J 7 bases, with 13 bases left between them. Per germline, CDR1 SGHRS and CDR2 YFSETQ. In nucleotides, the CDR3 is TGCGCCAGCAGCTTGGAGAGGAACCGGGGTGAAAAACTGTTTTTT. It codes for CASSLERNRGEKLFF. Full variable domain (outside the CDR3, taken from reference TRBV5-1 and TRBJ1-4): KAGVTQTPRYLIKTRGQQVTLSCSPISGHRSVSWYQQTPGQGLQFLFEYFSETQRNKGNFPGRFSGRQFSNSRSEMNVSTLELGDSALYLCASSLERNRGEKLFFGSGTQLSVL.

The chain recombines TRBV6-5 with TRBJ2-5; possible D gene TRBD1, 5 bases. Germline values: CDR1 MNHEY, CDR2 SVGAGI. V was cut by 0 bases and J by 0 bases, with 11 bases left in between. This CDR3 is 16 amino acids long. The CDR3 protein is CASSYSFRVNQETQYF. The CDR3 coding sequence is TGTGCCAGCAGTTACTCATTCAGGGTAAACCAAGAGACCCAGTACTTC.

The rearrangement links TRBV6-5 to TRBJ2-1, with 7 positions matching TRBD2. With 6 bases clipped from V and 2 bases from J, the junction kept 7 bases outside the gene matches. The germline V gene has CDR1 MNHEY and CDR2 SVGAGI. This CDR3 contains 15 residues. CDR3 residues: CASSGRDYAYNEQFF. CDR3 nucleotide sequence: TGTGCCAGCAGCGGACGGGACTACGCCTACAATGAGCAGTTCTTC.

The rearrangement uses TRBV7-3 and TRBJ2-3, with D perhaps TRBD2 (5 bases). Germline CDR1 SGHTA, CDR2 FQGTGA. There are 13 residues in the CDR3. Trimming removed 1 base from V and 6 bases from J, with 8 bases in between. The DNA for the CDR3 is TGTGCCAGCAGCTTAAGCCCGGGGGATACGCAGTATTTT. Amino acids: CASSLSPGDTQYF.

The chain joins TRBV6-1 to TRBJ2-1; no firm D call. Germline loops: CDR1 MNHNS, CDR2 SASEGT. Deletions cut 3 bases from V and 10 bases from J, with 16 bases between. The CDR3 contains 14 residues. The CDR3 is CASSEGPLLREQFF. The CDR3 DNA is TGTGCCAGCAGTGAGGGCCCTCTACTTCGGGAGCAGTTCTTC.

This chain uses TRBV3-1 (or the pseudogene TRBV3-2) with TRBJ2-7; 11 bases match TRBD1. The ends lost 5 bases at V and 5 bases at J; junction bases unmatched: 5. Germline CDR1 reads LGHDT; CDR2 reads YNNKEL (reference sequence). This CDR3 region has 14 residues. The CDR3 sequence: CASSSGQGAHEQYF. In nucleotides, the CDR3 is TGTGCCAGCAGCAGCGGACAGGGGGCACACGAGCAGTACTTC.

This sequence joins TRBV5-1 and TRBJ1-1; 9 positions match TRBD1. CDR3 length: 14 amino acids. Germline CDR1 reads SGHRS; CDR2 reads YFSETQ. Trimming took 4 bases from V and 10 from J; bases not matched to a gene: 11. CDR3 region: CASSPGQGDRGAFF. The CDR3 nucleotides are TGCGCCAGCAGCCCGGGACAGGGTGATCGAGGAGCTTTCTTT.

CDR3 loop: CASSRGAAGGYEQYF. The CDR3, as DNA: TGTGCCAGCAGTCGGGGGGCGGCGGGAGGTTACGAGCAGTACTTC. The chain couples TRBV28 to TRBJ2-7, with TRBD2 matching 8 bases. The germline V gene has CDR1 MDHEN and CDR2 SYDVKM. V lost 5 bases, J lost 4 bases, and 10 bases stayed unmatched. There are 15 residues in the CDR3.

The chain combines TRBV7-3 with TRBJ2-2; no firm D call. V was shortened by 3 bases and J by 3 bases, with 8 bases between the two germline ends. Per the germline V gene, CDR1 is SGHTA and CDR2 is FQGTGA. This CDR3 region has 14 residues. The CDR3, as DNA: TGTGCCAGCAGCTTTTTTCAGGACACCGGGGAGCTGTTTTTT. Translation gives CASSFFQDTGELFF. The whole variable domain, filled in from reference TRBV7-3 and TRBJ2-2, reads GAGVSQTPSNKVTEKGKYVELRCDPISGHTALYWYRQSLGQGPEFLIYFQGTGAADDSGLPNDRFFAVRPEGSVSTLKIQRTERGDSAVYLCASSFFQDTGELFFGEGSRLTVL.

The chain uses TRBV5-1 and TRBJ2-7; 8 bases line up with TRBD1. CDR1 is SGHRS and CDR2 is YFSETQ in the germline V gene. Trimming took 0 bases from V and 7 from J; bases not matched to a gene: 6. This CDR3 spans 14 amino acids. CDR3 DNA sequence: TGCGCCAGCAGCTTGGAGGACAGGGCTAGGGAGCAGTACTTC. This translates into CASSLEDRAREQYF.

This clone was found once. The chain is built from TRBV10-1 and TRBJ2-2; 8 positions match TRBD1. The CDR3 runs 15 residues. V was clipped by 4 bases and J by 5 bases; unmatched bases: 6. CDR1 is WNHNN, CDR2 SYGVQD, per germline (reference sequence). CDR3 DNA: TGCGCCAGCAGTGGACAGGGGACGGGGACCGGGGAGCTGTTTTTT. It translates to CASSGQGTGTGELFF.

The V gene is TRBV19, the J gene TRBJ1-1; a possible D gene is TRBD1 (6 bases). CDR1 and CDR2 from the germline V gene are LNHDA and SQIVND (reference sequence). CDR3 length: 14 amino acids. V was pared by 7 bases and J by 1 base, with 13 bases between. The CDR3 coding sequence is TGTGCCAGTAAAACCAGACAGGCGAACACTGAAGCTTTCTTT. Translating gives CASKTRQANTEAFF.

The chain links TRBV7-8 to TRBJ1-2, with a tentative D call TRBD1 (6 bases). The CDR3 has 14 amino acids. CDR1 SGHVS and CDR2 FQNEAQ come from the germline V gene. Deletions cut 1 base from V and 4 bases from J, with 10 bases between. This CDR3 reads CASSLEAGVYGYTF. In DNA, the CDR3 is TGTGCCAGCAGCTTAGAAGCAGGGGTCTATGGCTACACCTTC.

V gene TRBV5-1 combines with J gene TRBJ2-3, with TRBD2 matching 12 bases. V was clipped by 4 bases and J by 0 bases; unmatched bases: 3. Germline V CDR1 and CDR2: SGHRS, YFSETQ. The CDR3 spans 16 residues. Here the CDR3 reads CASSVGTSGSTDTQYF. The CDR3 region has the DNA TGCGCCAGCAGCGTGGGGACTAGCGGGAGCACAGATACGCAGTATTTT.

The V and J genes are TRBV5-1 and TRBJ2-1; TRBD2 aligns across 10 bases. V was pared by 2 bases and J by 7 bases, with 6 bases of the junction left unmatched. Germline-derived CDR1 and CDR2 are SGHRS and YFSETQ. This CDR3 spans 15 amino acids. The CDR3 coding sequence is TGCGCCAGCAGCTTACCCCTAGCGGGAGTGAATGAGCAGTTCTTC. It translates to CASSLPLAGVNEQFF.